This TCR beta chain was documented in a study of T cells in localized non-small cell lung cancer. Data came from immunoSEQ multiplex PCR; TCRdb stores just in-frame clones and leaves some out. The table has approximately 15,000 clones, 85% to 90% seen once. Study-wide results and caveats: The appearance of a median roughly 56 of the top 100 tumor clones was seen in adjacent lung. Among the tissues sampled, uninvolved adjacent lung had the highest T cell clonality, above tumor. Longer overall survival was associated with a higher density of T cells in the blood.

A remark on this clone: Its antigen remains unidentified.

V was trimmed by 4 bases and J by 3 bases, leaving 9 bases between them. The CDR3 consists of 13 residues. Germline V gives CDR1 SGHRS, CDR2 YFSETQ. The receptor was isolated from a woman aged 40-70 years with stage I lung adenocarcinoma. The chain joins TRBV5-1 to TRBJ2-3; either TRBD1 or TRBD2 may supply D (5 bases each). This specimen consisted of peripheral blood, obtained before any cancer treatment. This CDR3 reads CASSRGGTDTQYF. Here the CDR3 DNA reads TGCGCCAGCAGCAGGGGCGGGACAGATACGCAGTATTTT.